The T cell receptor (beta chain) described here comes from a study of blood T cells in healthy people across ages. Overall study results and limits: The fall in TCR beta diversity per million T cells was roughly linear with age. In long-lived donors, naive CD4+ cell counts and diversity exceeded those of aged donors.

Using a J-beta primer mix together with a sample-barcoded 5' primer, a second PCR was run for roughly 6 to 11 cycles. MiXCR was run by TCRdb on the 5' RACE reads, yielding one entry per CDR3 protein. The sample consists of 750,000 to 950,000 distinct CDR3 sequences, roughly 25% of them appearing once. Worth noting for this clonotype: What it binds is not known.

Germline CDR1 SEHNR, CDR2 FQNEAQ (reference sequence). Trimming took 5 bases from V and 7 from J, leaving 21 bases between them. This CDR3 is built from 15 residues. Another study also made use of these data, one on T cells of mothers and their children.

This chain uses TRBV7-9 with TRBJ2-7; perhaps D is TRBD1 or TRBD2 (6 bases each). The TCR originated in a boy between 5 and 17 years old in good health. Material: blood. CDR3 coding DNA: TGTGCCAGCAGCCGCGTGACGGGGGCGCTGAAAGAGCAGTACTTC. Protein: CASSRVTGALKEQYF.